Listed here are 6 T cell receptor beta chains from one sample, sequenced in a study of shared clonotypes between healthy human individuals. Method: immunoSEQ multiplex PCR; TCRdb's copy keeps in-frame clones and lacks some. Among around 500,000 clones, around three quarters were seen once, and the ten largest hold over 9.5%. Sequences were obtained from PBMCs. The receptors were gathered from a woman in her thirties or forties in good health. Some clones in this sample may be carry-over from other donors' samples.

The DNA for the CDR3 is TGTGCCAGCTCACCCTATACAGGGAACACTGAAGCTTTCTTT. This sequence encodes CASSPYTGNTEAFF. J is TRBJ1-1 and V is TRBV18, with a possible D match to TRBD1 (5 bases). V lost 3 bases and J lost 1, with 9 bases in between. CDR1 is KGHSH and CDR2 is LQKENI in the germline V gene. The CDR3 contains 14 residues.

This clone has just a few counts. V usage is TRBV9 and J usage is TRBJ1-1; D gene unclear. Trimming pared 4 bases from V and 1 base from J, leaving 11 bases between. In germline, CDR1 is SGDLS, CDR2 YYNGEE. The CDR3 runs to 14 residues. CDR3 bases: TGTGCCAGCAGCCCGGGGAGCAAGAACACTGAAGCTTTCTTT. Amino acids: CASSPGSKNTEAFF.

The gene calls are TRBV11-3 and TRBJ2-1, with TRBD1 as a possible D gene (6 bases). Germline loops: CDR1 SGHNT, CDR2 YENEEA. The V gene lost 2 bases and the J gene lost 9 bases, with 8 bases spanning the gap. The length of the CDR3 is 12 residues. The DNA of the CDR3 is TGTGCCAGCAGCTTAATAGGGGGTGAGCAGTTCTTC. The encoded protein is CASSLIGGEQFF. The variable domain in full, with the rest retrieved from reference TRBV11-3 and TRBJ2-1, is EAGVVQSPRYKIIEKKQPVAFWCNPISGHNTLYWYLQNLGQGPELLIRYENEEAVDDSQLPKDRFSAERLKGVDSTLKIQPAELGDSAVYLCASSLIGGEQFFGPGTRLTVL.

The V gene is TRBV19, the J gene TRBJ2-2; 12 bases fit TRBD2. The germline gives CDR1 LNHDA, CDR2 SQIVND (reference sequence). With V trimmed by 5 bases and J by 3 bases, 1 base remained unmatched. The CDR3 covers 15 residues. CDR3 loop: CASSLAGGDTGELFF. The CDR3 DNA sequence: TGTGCCAGTAGTCTAGCGGGAGGGGACACCGGGGAGCTGTTTTTT.

V gene TRBV4-3 combines with J gene TRBJ2-7, with 15 bases lining up with TRBD2. In germline, CDR1 is LGHNA, CDR2 YSLEER. V was pared by 4 bases and J by 7 bases, with 5 bases of the junction left unmatched. The CDR3 is made up of 15 amino acids. CDR3 residues: CASSPGLAGGQEQYF. The CDR3 bases are TGCGCCAGCAGCCCCGGACTAGCGGGAGGGCAGGAGCAGTACTTC.

Of note for this clone: This likely traces to a read error, being one base from a far larger clone. V usage is TRBV6-1 and J usage is TRBJ1-5; no clear D. Germline assignment: CDR1 MNHNS and CDR2 SASEGT. V lost 1 base and J 5 bases, leaving 3 bases between the germline ends. The CDR3 has 12 residues. CDR3 in amino acids: CASSEGDQPQHF. DNA for the CDR3: TGTGCCAGCAGTGAAGGGGATCAGCCCCAGCATTTT.